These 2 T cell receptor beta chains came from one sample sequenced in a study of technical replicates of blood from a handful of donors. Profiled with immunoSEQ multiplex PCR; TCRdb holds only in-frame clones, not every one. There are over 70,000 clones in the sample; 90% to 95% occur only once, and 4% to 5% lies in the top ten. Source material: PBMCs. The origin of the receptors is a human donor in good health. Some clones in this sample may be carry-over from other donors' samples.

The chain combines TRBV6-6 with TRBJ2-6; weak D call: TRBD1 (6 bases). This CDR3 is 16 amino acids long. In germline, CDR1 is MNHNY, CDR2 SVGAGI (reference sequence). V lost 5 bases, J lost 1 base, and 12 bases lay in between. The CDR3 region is CASSPDRISGANVLTF. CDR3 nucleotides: TGTGCCAGCAGTCCCGACAGGATATCTGGGGCCAACGTCCTGACTTTC.

CDR3 in DNA: TGTGCCAGCTCCTCGAGGCAGAACACAGATACGCAGTATTTT. Translation: CASSSRQNTDTQYF. The chain links TRBV18 to TRBJ2-3, with D hard to call. V was clipped by 6 bases and J by 2 bases, with 12 bases between them. CDR1 and CDR2 (germline): KGHSH, LQKENI. This CDR3 is built from 14 residues.